This TCR beta chain came from a study of blood T cell repertoires in COVID-19. Germline loops: CDR1 MNHEY, CDR2 SVGEGT. V was clipped by 2 bases and J by 0 bases; unmatched bases: 9. The CDR3 consists of 18 residues. Original processing methods: Amplification of reference gene primers provided the estimated nucleated cell counts. The protocol was immunoSEQ multiplex PCR, while the TCRdb copy is restricted to in-frame clones and leaves out a portion. V and J calls and clone size are those listed in that table; D and trimming were worked out from the DNA. The sample consists of almost 500,000 clones, less than 90% of them appearing once. Enrolled through a virtual design, the participants were between about 18 and 89 years of age and came from under 25 US areas.

This chain connects TRBV6-2 or TRBV6-3 to TRBJ1-4, with 7 bases matching TRBD1. The sequence was obtained from a woman in her fifties or sixties who had recovered from COVID-19. The specimen sequenced was PBMCs or T cells enriched from blood (not recorded which). The CDR3 nucleotides read TGTGCCAGCAGTTACACATCCGGGACAGTTGCAACTAATGAAAAACTGTTTTTT. Protein: CASSYTSGTVATNEKLFF.